Listed below are T cell receptor beta chains from one sample, sequenced in a study of blood T cell repertoires in COVID-19. Generated by immunoSEQ multiplex PCR, the TCRdb table keeps only in-frame clones and is missing some. The top ten clones hold about 1.5% of a sample with roughly 250,000 clones, approximately 86% of them seen once. The specimen was PBMCs or T cells enriched from blood (not recorded which). All receptors derive from a woman aged 50 to 65 who had recovered from COVID-19. Each CDR3 is given with its conserved first and last residue. D genes are given only for firm matches. The size field is filled for only some rows; it gives once, few, many or a size class.

clone_size d_call j_call v_call cdr3_nt cdr3_aa
- - TRBJ1-5 TRBV2 TGTGCCAGCAGTCTTTATTCTACAGCAGATCAGCCCCAGCATTTT CASSLYSTADQPQHF
- TRBD1 TRBJ2-7 TRBV9 TGTGCCAGCAGCGCCGAGGGGACAGGACGGGACGAGCAGTACTTC CASSAEGTGRDEQYF
- - TRBJ2-7 TRBV7-9 TGTGCCAGCAGCTTAGACAGAGCAGAAATCTACGAGCAGTACTTC CASSLDRAEIYEQYF
- - TRBJ1-2 TRBV27 TGTGCCAGCAGTTCCCCTGGGCAAGGGACTCAGGGCTACACCTTC CASSSPGQGTQGYTF
- TRBD2 TRBJ2-1 TRBV9 TGTGCCAGCAGCGTGACTAGCGGGGGGCGCGATGAGCAGTTCTTC CASSVTSGGRDEQFF
few - TRBJ1-1 TRBV28 TGTGCCAGCAGTTTATACACAGGGTTTACTGAAGCTTTCTTT CASSLYTGFTEAFF
- TRBD1 TRBJ1-6 TRBV28 TGTGCCAGCGGGACAGGGGACTCACCCCTCCACTTT CASGTGDSPLHF
many TRBD1 TRBJ1-1 TRBV10-3 TGTGCCATCAGTGACCCGGACAGGGGAGAGAGTACTGAAGCTTTCTTT CAISDPDRGESTEAFF
- TRBD2 TRBJ2-3 TRBV4-1 TGCGCCAGCAGCTCTAGCGGGAGGGCTTACCCAGATACGCAGTATTTT CASSSSGRAYPDTQYF
- TRBD1 TRBJ2-3 TRBV7-3 TGTGCCAGCAGCTTAACAGGGGGCGCATCAGATACGCAGTATTTT CASSLTGGASDTQYF
once TRBD2 TRBJ2-1 TRBV7-2 TGTGCCAGCAGCTCGGCCGGACTAGCGGGAGTGCATGAGCAGTTCTTC CASSSAGLAGVHEQFF
- - TRBJ1-1 TRBV28 TGTGCCAGCAGTTCGTTCGAGGAGACTGAAGCTTTCTTT CASSSFEETEAFF
- TRBD2 TRBJ2-1 TRBV5-1 TGCGCCAGCAGAGAGGGACTAGCGTCCTACAATGAGCAGTTCTTC CASREGLASYNEQFF
- TRBD2 TRBJ2-3 TRBV27 TGTGCCAGCAGTACACTAGCGGGACGAACAGATACGCAGTATTTT CASSTLAGRTDTQYF
- - TRBJ1-6 TRBV7-2 TGTGCCAGCAGCCCTAACCGGGACAACTCCTATAATTCACCCCTCCACTTT CASSPNRDNSYNSPLHF
- - TRBJ2-2 TRBV27 TGTGCCAGCACCCAGATGACGGGTTGGACCGGGGAGCTGTTTTTT CASTQMTGWTGELFF
- - TRBJ2-2 TRBV27 TGTGCCAGCAGTTCCGGAAGAAGGGGACTTCCCACCGGGGAGCTGTTTTTT CASSSGRRGLPTGELFF
- - TRBJ1-2 TRBV28 TGTGCCAGCAGTTCGGGGGTGTGGGGCTATGGCTACACCTTC CASSSGVWGYGYTF
- - TRBJ2-6 TRBV15 TGTGCCACCAGCAGACGAGCCTCTGGGGCCAACGTCCTGACTTTC CATSRRASGANVLTF
- TRBD1 TRBJ2-7 TRBV11-2 TGTGCCAGCAGCTTTGTAGGGACAGGGCGGTACGAGCAGTACTTC CASSFVGTGRYEQYF
- - TRBJ2-7 TRBV7-6 TGTGCCAGCAGCCATACAGGGGGACTACCACCTGGGGAGCAGTACTTC CASSHTGGLPPGEQYF
- TRBD1 TRBJ1-1 TRBV28 TGTGCCAGCAGTGCGGGGACAGGGGGTAGGACTGAAGCTTTCTTT CASSAGTGGRTEAFF
- - TRBJ1-2 TRBV27 TGTGCCAGCAGTTTAAGCCCTAACTATGGCTACACCTTC CASSLSPNYGYTF
- - TRBJ2-3 TRBV7-8 TGTGCCAGCAGCCCGCGCGATACGCAGTATTTT CASSPRDTQYF
- - TRBJ2-1 TRBV12-3/TRBV12-4 TGTGCCAGCAGGCAGACAGCTGACAATGAGCAGTTCTTC CASRQTADNEQFF
once - TRBJ2-3 TRBV9 TGTGCCAGCAGCGTATTAAGCACAGATACGCAGTATTTT CASSVLSTDTQYF
- TRBD1 TRBJ2-7 TRBV19 TGTGCCAGTGGAGGGACAGGGGTTATCAACGAGCAGTACTTC CASGGTGVINEQYF
few - TRBJ1-5 TRBV28 TGTGCCAGCAGCCCCAGAAATCAGCCCCAGCATTTT CASSPRNQPQHF
- - TRBJ2-7 TRBV9 TGTGCCAGCAGCGGCGGGACCGCCGCCTACGAGCAGTACTTC CASSGGTAAYEQYF
- - TRBJ2-3 TRBV12-3/TRBV12-4 TGTGCCAGCAGTCCTAGGAACACAGATACGCAGTATTTT CASSPRNTDTQYF
few TRBD1 TRBJ1-2 TRBV28 TGTGCCAGCAGTTTACTGGACAGGGGGGGTGGCTACACCTTC CASSLLDRGGGYTF
- - TRBJ1-1 TRBV5-1 TGCGCCAGCAGCTTCGGGGACACTGAAGCTTTCTTT CASSFGDTEAFF
- - TRBJ2-7 TRBV5-4 TGTGCCAGCAGCCGGAGGGCTAGCAGCTCCTACGAGCAGTACTTC CASSRRASSSYEQYF
- TRBD2 TRBJ2-4 TRBV18 TGTGCCAGCTCACCAACAGGCGGGGGAAATGCAGCCAAAAACATTCAGTACTTC CASSPTGGGNAAKNIQYF
- TRBD2 TRBJ2-7 TRBV7-8 TGTGCCAGCAGCTCGTTAGCGGGAGAGACCTACGAGCAGTACTTC CASSSLAGETYEQYF
- TRBD2 TRBJ2-5 TRBV5-1 TGCGCCAGCAGCTTGGCTAGCGGGAGGGAGACCCAGTACTTC CASSLASGRETQYF
once - TRBJ2-1 TRBV29-1 TGCAGCGTTGGTTCCAGGGGTAGCCGGGAGCAGTTCTTC CSVGSRGSREQFF
- TRBD2 TRBJ2-3 TRBV13 TGTGCCAGCAGCCAAACCGTGGGGCGGGAGGGCCGTCGAACAGATACGCAGTATTTT CASSQTVGREGRRTDTQYF
- - TRBJ2-3 TRBV5-1 TGCGCCAGCAGTTTACCGCAGGGTGTCGGAGATACGCAGTATTTT CASSLPQGVGDTQYF
few TRBD2 TRBJ2-1 TRBV29-1 TGCAGCGTTGAAGGGGCCGGGACTAGCGCCGACAATGAGCAGTTCTTC CSVEGAGTSADNEQFF
- TRBD2 TRBJ2-1 TRBV9 TGTGCCAGCAGCGGGGGACTAGCAGCAGCCGATGAGCAGTTCTTC CASSGGLAAADEQFF
- TRBD2 TRBJ2-1 TRBV7-2 TGTGCCAGCAGCTTACTAGCGGGAGGACCCGGCGAGCAGTTCTTC CASSLLAGGPGEQFF
- - TRBJ2-7 TRBV28 TGTGCCAGCACGGGGGGCAGGGGCGAGCAGTACTTC CASTGGRGEQYF
- - TRBJ2-1 TRBV7-8 TGTGCCAGCAGCTCCCCCTTGGGCACCTATCAACACAATGAGCAGTTCTTC CASSSPLGTYQHNEQFF
- TRBD2 TRBJ2-1 TRBV28 TGTGCCAGCAGTACTAGCGGTACCTACAATGAGCAGTTCTTC CASSTSGTYNEQFF
- - TRBJ1-2 TRBV7-2 TGTGCCAGCAGCCTCAGCCGGGACTCCCGTGGCTACACCTTC CASSLSRDSRGYTF
- - TRBJ1-4 TRBV20-1 TGCAGTGCTCCCGGTCGGGAAAAACTGTTTTTT CSAPGREKLFF
- - TRBJ1-3 TRBV6-1 TGTGCCAGCAGTGAGCGAGGTGGAAACACCATATATTTT CASSERGGNTIYF
- TRBD1 TRBJ1-2 TRBV2 TGTGCCAGCAGTCTACAGGGGGCGAGTGGCTACACCTTC CASSLQGASGYTF
- TRBD1 TRBJ2-7 TRBV4-1 TGCGCCAGCAGCCCCTTGCCCGGACAGGGGGGGATAGCCTACGAGCAGTACTTC CASSPLPGQGGIAYEQYF
once TRBD2 TRBJ2-7 TRBV7-2 TGTGCCAGCAGCTTAGGAGCCGGGACTAGAGACTCCGAGCAGTACTTC CASSLGAGTRDSEQYF
- TRBD2 TRBJ2-1 TRBV6-5 TGTGCCAGCAGCCCGCCGGCGGGAGGGCCGAATGAGCAGTTCTTC CASSPPAGGPNEQFF